Each of the 25 T cell receptor beta chains below was sequenced from the same sample in a study of beta chain features in type 1 diabetes. General observations from the study: Among all four CD4+ subsets, Type 1 diabetes patients had TCRB CDR3s that were moderately but significantly shorter.

Every isolated RNA sample was fully reverse transcribed, so sequencing captured expressed TCRB transcripts. Data came from immunoSEQ multiplex PCR; TCRdb stores just in-frame clones and leaves some out. Of about 650,000 clones in the sample, around 12% were seen once. No antigen has been assigned to these receptors. Material: naive CD4+ T cells from blood. The receptors come from a man aged 25 to 40 with type 1 diabetes.

This clone was counted between two and nine times. The rearrangement uses TRBV4-3 and TRBJ1-2, with 7 bases that match TRBD1. The CDR3 is 14 amino acids. The ends lost 4 bases at V and 4 bases at J; junction bases unmatched: 6. Per germline, CDR1 LGHNA and CDR2 YSLEER. The DNA of the CDR3 is TGCGCCAGCAGCCCGGAGGGGGCCCGCTATGGCTACACCTTC. Encoded protein: CASSPEGARYGYTF.

V is TRBV29-1 and J is TRBJ1-2; TRBD1 might be the D (5 bases). Trimming took 0 bases from V and 2 from J, leaving 10 bases between them. The CDR3 is made up of 14 amino acids. CDR1 and CDR2 (germline): SQVTM, ANQGSEA. The CDR3 nucleotides read TGCAGCGTTGAAGATCGGGGGAAAAACTATGGCTACACCTTC. This sequence encodes CSVEDRGKNYGYTF.

This clone was seen a handful of times. The chain uses TRBV9 and TRBJ1-2; 7 positions match TRBD1. CDR1 and CDR2 (germline): SGDLS, YYNGEE. V shed 4 bases, J shed 8 bases, and the junction held 14 bases outside the gene matches. The CDR3 consists of 15 residues. DNA of the CDR3: TGTGCCAGCAGCCCCAAACCGACAGGGAGCCCGGGCTACACCTTC. It is translated as CASSPKPTGSPGYTF.

This clone came up a few times. V gene TRBV5-4 combines with J gene TRBJ2-5, with 7 bases matching TRBD2. Germline trimming cut 2 bases from V and 4 bases from J; bases unmatched to any gene: 8. The germline gives CDR1 SGHNT, CDR2 YYREEE (reference sequence). CDR3 size: 15 residues. The CDR3 coding sequence is TGTGCCAGCAGCTTCAGAGCGGGGTGGGGAGAGACCCAGTACTTC. It translates to CASSFRAGWGETQYF.

V and J are TRBV30 and TRBJ2-7; 9 bases match TRBD1. CDR3 length: 14 amino acids. The germline CDR1 and CDR2 sequences are GTSNPN and SVGIG (reference sequence). The V segment lost 2 bases and the J segment 2 bases; nucleotides outside the gene matches: 4. The CDR3 is CAWSTGTGPYEQYF. The CDR3 region has the DNA TGTGCCTGGAGTACAGGGACAGGGCCCTACGAGCAGTACTTC. Combining the CDR3 with reference TRBV30 and TRBJ2-7 gives the whole variable domain SQTIHQWPATLVQPVGSPLSLECTVEGTSNPNLYWYRQAAGRGLQLLFYSVGIGQISSEVPQNLSASRPQDRQFILSSKKLLLSDSGFYLCAWSTGTGPYEQYFGPGTRLTVT.

This clone was observed a few times. This CDR3 reads CAIRRQGSYEQYF. Here the CDR3 DNA reads TGTGCCATCAGGAGACAGGGATCCTACGAGCAGTACTTC. V usage is TRBV10-3 and J usage is TRBJ2-7; TRBD1 matches at 7 bases. The germline V gene encodes CDR1 ENHRY and CDR2 SYGVKD. Losses at the gene ends were 6 bases for V and 1 base for J; bases not matched to a gene: 3. The CDR3 loop spans 13 amino acids.

This clone was detected only a few times. This chain connects TRBV29-1 to TRBJ1-1, with 9 bases aligning to TRBD1. After removal of 7 bases from V and 13 bases from J, the junction contained 13 bases not matched to a gene. The germline V gene has CDR1 SQVTM and CDR2 ANQGSEA. CDR3 length: 12 amino acids. The CDR3 nucleotides are TGCAGCGGGTTCGGGGACAGGGATTTTGTTTTCTTT. Translated: CSGFGDRDFVFF.

The CDR3 nucleotides read TGCGCCAGCAGTCAAAGGGACAGGGCCACAGATACGCAGTATTTT. This translates into CASSQRDRATDTQYF. V is TRBV23-1 and J is TRBJ2-3; 9 bases are shared with TRBD1. TRBV23-1 is an open reading frame, and its role is uncertain. Trimming took 2 bases from V and 2 from J; bases not matched to a gene: 2. The CDR3 is 15 residues long.

A few counts support this clone. The chain combines TRBV29-1 with TRBJ1-6; D unresolved. From germline, CDR1 is SQVTM and CDR2 ANQGSEA. The germline V and J ends were trimmed by 5 bases and 3 bases, with 8 bases remaining between them. CDR3 size: 13 residues. Here the CDR3 DNA reads TGCAGCGTTCTACAGAACTATAATTCACCCCTCCACTTT. Amino acid sequence: CSVLQNYNSPLHF.

J is TRBJ1-2 and V is TRBV29-1, with a weak D call TRBD1 (5 bases). The CDR3 spans 13 residues. V was pared by 6 bases and J by 8 bases, with 19 bases between. Germline V CDR1 and CDR2: SQVTM, ANQGSEA. The CDR3, as DNA: TGCAGCGTAGGCACAGGTGTAAATCGCGGCTACACCTTC. Translating gives CSVGTGVNRGYTF.

The gene calls are TRBV6-6 and TRBJ1-5; D is unclear. The CDR3 contains 12 residues. With 3 bases removed from V and 5 bases from J, the gap between germline ends came to 5 bases. Germline V CDR1 and CDR2: MNHNY, SVGAGI (reference sequence). The CDR3 sequence is CASSYDYQPQHF. CDR3 nucleotide sequence: TGTGCCAGCAGTTATGATTATCAGCCCCAGCATTTT.

The chain uses TRBV4-3 and TRBJ1-2; 9 nucleotides match TRBD1. Per germline, CDR1 LGHNA and CDR2 YSLEER. CDR3 length: 16 residues. J lost 0 bases, V lost 0 bases, and 2 bases had no gene match. The CDR3 reads CASSQDGTGTNYGYTF. CDR3 DNA: TGCGCCAGCAGCCAAGATGGGACAGGGACTAACTATGGCTACACCTTC.

The chain links TRBV13 to TRBJ1-4, with TRBD1 identical over 9 bases. The CDR3 loop spans 22 amino acids. Germline CDR1 reads PRHDT; CDR2 reads FYEKMQ (reference sequence). J was trimmed by 0 bases and V by 0 bases; bases with no gene match: 17. Written as DNA, the CDR3 is TGTGCCAGCAGCTTAGGGTCCAAATTTGGGACAGGGCGACTTGCAACTAATGAAAAACTGTTTTTT. As protein: CASSLGSKFGTGRLATNEKLFF.

This clone was seen a handful of times. Distinct nucleotide sequences in the sample also encode this CDR3. The rearrangement joins TRBV7-9 to TRBJ2-7; 9 nucleotides line up with TRBD1. This CDR3 comprises 15 residues. Unmatched junction bases numbered 5, after V lost 5 bases and J lost 0 bases. Germline lookup yields CDR1 SEHNR and CDR2 FQNEAQ (reference sequence). CDR3 DNA sequence: TGTGCCAGCAGCCTAGGACAGGGGCCCTCCTACGAGCAGTACTTC. Its translation: CASSLGQGPSYEQYF.

This clone was seen only a few times. This chain joins TRBV30 and TRBJ1-2; unclear D gene. The germline V and J ends were trimmed by 5 bases and 4 bases, with 11 bases remaining between them. Per the germline V gene, CDR1 is GTSNPN and CDR2 is SVGIG (reference sequence). The CDR3 consists of 12 residues. CDR3 loop: CAWGASSYGYTF. CDR3 in DNA: TGTGCCTGGGGCGCCTCGTCCTATGGCTACACCTTC.

The chain combines TRBV7-9 with TRBJ2-5; D uncertain. V shed 4 bases and J shed 3 bases, with 9 bases lying between them. This CDR3 has 13 residues. The germline gives CDR1 SEHNR, CDR2 FQNEAQ (reference sequence). The CDR3: CASSSANEETQYF. For the CDR3, the DNA is TGTGCCAGCAGCTCCGCCAACGAAGAGACCCAGTACTTC.

The table lists this clone with a few counts. The rearrangement links TRBV6-5 to TRBJ2-3; 7 bases align to TRBD2. Germline assignment: CDR1 MNHEY and CDR2 SVGAGI. J was trimmed by 2 bases and V by 2 bases; bases with no gene match: 4. CDR3 length: 15 residues. CDR3 nucleotides: TGTGCCAGCAGTTACGGGGGGGTCCCCACAGATACGCAGTATTTT. It is translated as CASSYGGVPTDTQYF.

CDR3 sequence reads: CASSENSSNEKLFF. The CDR3 DNA sequence: TGTGCCAGCAGTGAAAATTCATCTAATGAAAAACTGTTTTTT. V and J are TRBV2 and TRBJ1-4, with unresolved D. The germline V and J ends were trimmed by 2 bases and 3 bases, with 7 bases remaining between them. CDR1 SNHLY and CDR2 FYNNEI come from the germline V gene. The CDR3 consists of 14 residues.

The rearrangement links TRBV28 to TRBJ2-1, with no clear D. Trimming removed 2 bases at V and 5 bases at J, with 7 bases between. The germline gives CDR1 MDHEN, CDR2 SYDVKM. This CDR3 spans 13 amino acids. CDR3 in DNA: TGTGCCAGCAGTTTAGCCTCGGACAATGAGCAGTTCTTC. It translates to CASSLASDNEQFF.

This clone was counted only a few times. V usage is TRBV28 and J usage is TRBJ2-6, with D unresolved. The CDR3 loop spans 15 amino acids. The V and J ends lost 7 bases and 0 bases respectively, with 10 bases between them. Germline CDR1 reads MDHEN; CDR2 reads SYDVKM. The CDR3 sequence is CASKRPNSGANVLTF. CDR3 nucleotide sequence: TGTGCCAGCAAAAGGCCGAACTCTGGGGCCAACGTCCTGACTTTC. The full variable domain, completed using reference TRBV28 and TRBJ2-6, is DVKVTQSSRYLVKRTGEKVFLECVQDMDHENMFWYRQDPGLGLRLIYFSYDVKMKEKGDIPEGYSVSREKKERFSLILESASTNQTSMYLCASKRPNSGANVLTFGAGSRLTVL.

This clone was counted a few times. The J gene is TRBJ2-7, the V gene TRBV10-3; a weak D match, TRBD1 (6 bases). Trimming took off 2 bases at V and 6 bases at J, with 11 bases between the two ends. The CDR3 spans 13 residues. Germline V gives CDR1 ENHRY, CDR2 SYGVKD. This chain's CDR3 is CAISETGSGEQYF. CDR3 sequence (DNA): TGTGCCATCAGTGAGACAGGGTCTGGCGAGCAGTACTTC.

This clone has just a few counts. The chain joins TRBV6-5 to TRBJ1-2, with D perhaps matching TRBD1 (5 bases). Germline loops: CDR1 MNHEY, CDR2 SVGAGI. This CDR3 contains 14 residues. V lost 5 bases and J 4 bases, leaving 14 bases between the germline ends. The CDR3 nucleotides are TGTGCCAGCAGTCTCGACCGGGACTTCTATGGCTACACCTTC. Residues: CASSLDRDFYGYTF.

The chain recombines TRBV28 with TRBJ2-7; D possibly corresponds to TRBD2 (6 bases). Germline V gene lookup returns CDR1 MDHEN and CDR2 SYDVKM. CDR3 size: 16 residues. Trimming removed 5 bases from V and 3 bases from J, with 20 bases in between. The CDR3 region has the DNA TGTGCCAGCAGTGGGGGAAACGGGGGATCCGACTACGAGCAGTACTTC. This codes for CASSGGNGGSDYEQYF.

In this sample, this clone turned up a few times. The chain joins TRBV18 to TRBJ2-6; D remains ambiguous. V was shortened by 3 bases and J by 2 bases, with 11 bases between the two germline ends. The germline CDR1 and CDR2 sequences are KGHSH and LQKENI. This CDR3 contains 16 residues. CDR3 sequence reads: CASSPFDLTGANVLTF. The CDR3 DNA is TGTGCCAGCTCACCTTTCGACTTGACTGGGGCCAACGTCCTGACTTTC.

Only a few counts were recorded for this clone. Other DNA sequences in this sample translate to the same CDR3. CDR3 sequence: CSASLADTQYF. The CDR3 bases are TGCAGTGCTAGTTTAGCGGATACGCAGTATTTT. The genes are TRBV20-1 and TRBJ2-3, with TRBD2 as a possible D gene (5 bases). The CDR3 runs to 11 residues. The germline V gene has CDR1 DFQATT and CDR2 SNEGSKA (reference sequence). Trimming removed 3 bases from V and 6 bases from J, with 7 bases in between.